Following are 25 T cell receptor beta chains from one sample sequenced in a study of blood T cell repertoires in COVID-19. Generated by immunoSEQ multiplex PCR, the TCRdb table keeps only in-frame clones and is missing some. The table shows fewer than 300,000 clones, with roughly nine tenths occurring only once. What was sequenced was peripheral blood. These receptors originate from a woman aged 25 to 45 with COVID-19, enrolled during active disease.

This chain uses TRBV5-4 with TRBJ1-1; 7 bases agree with TRBD1. V lost 4 bases, J lost 8 bases, and 14 bases stayed unmatched. Germline V gene sequence: CDR1 SGHNT, CDR2 YYREEE (reference sequence). The CDR3 totals 15 residues. The DNA of the CDR3 is TGTGCCAGCAGCAGGAGGGACAGCATGAATCTAGAAGCTTTCTTT. It is translated as CASSRRDSMNLEAFF.

V and J are TRBV11-2 and TRBJ2-1, with D perhaps matching TRBD2 (5 bases). Trimming removed 3 bases from V and 4 bases from J, with 10 bases in between. The CDR3 totals 14 residues. Germline V gene lookup returns CDR1 SGHAT and CDR2 FQNNGV. The CDR3 spells CASSFGGGYNEQFF. The DNA for the CDR3 is TGTGCCAGCAGCTTTGGTGGAGGATACAATGAGCAGTTCTTC.

The CDR3 nucleotides are TGTGCCAGCAGCTTGTCACTAGAGAGGTACAATGAGCAGTTCTTC. Translating it yields CASSLSLERYNEQFF. The V and J genes are TRBV5-4 and TRBJ2-1, with D tentatively TRBD2 (5 bases). From germline, CDR1 is SGHNT and CDR2 YYREEE (reference sequence). The CDR3 spans 15 residues. Trimming pared 1 base from V and 4 bases from J, leaving 12 bases between. The full variable domain, with the rest looked up from reference TRBV5-4 and TRBJ2-1, is ETGVTQSPTHLIKTRGQQVTLRCSSQSGHNTVSWYQQALGQGPQFIFQYYREEENGRGNFPPRFSGLQFPNYSSELNVNALELDDSALYLCASSLSLERYNEQFFGPGTRLTVL.

This rearrangement joins TRBV5-5 to TRBJ1-6, with TRBD1 matching 11 bases. Germline CDR1 is SGHKS and CDR2 is YYEKEE (reference sequence). With 0 bases clipped from V and 11 bases from J, the junction kept 4 bases outside the gene matches. The CDR3 consists of 15 residues. The CDR3: CASSLALGQGAPLHF. CDR3 DNA: TGTGCCAGCAGCTTGGCCTTGGGACAGGGGGCACCCCTCCACTTT.

The CDR3, as DNA: TGTGCCAGCAGCCACCCTAGGGGCGACGAGCAGTACTTC. It yields the protein CASSHPRGDEQYF. The rearrangement uses TRBV7-4 and TRBJ2-7; D may be TRBD1 (5 bases). CDR1 is SGHVT and CDR2 is SQSDAQ in the germline V gene. This CDR3 comprises 13 residues. V lost 5 bases and J 5 bases, leaving 13 bases between the germline ends.

The table lists this clone with a count of one. The chain links TRBV29-1 to TRBJ2-2; 7 positions agree with TRBD1. The germline V gene has CDR1 SQVTM and CDR2 ANQGSEA. The CDR3 loop spans 16 amino acids. The trim removed 2 bases at V and 6 bases at J, leaving 12 bases unmatched. The CDR3 DNA is TGCAGCGTTGAACTACCGGGAAGACAGGGTCCCGGGGAGCTGTTTTTT. It is translated as CSVELPGRQGPGELFF.

The chain recombines TRBV19 with TRBJ1-5; possibly TRBD1 for D (6 bases). The ends were cut back, 5 bases at V and 2 bases at J, with 19 bases in the middle. Germline CDR1 LNHDA, CDR2 SQIVND (reference sequence). The CDR3 length is 17 residues. CDR3 sequence (DNA): TGTGCCAGTAGTGGGGAACAGGGTAGGATGGGCAATCAGCCCCAGCATTTT. Translation gives CASSGEQGRMGNQPQHF. The whole variable domain, remainder taken from reference TRBV19 and TRBJ1-5, is DGGITQSPKYLFRKEGQNVTLSCEQNLNHDAMYWYRQDPGQGLRLIYYSQIVNDFQKGDIAEGYSVSREKKESFPLTVTSAQKNPTAFYLCASSGEQGRMGNQPQHFGDGTRLSIL.

This rearrangement joins TRBV5-1 to TRBJ1-4, with TRBD1 as a possible D gene (6 bases). From germline, CDR1 is SGHRS and CDR2 YFSETQ. The length of the CDR3 is 13 residues. V was cut by 5 bases and J by 7 bases, with 12 bases left in between. CDR3 in DNA: TGCGCCAGCAGTGGGACACCGGGTGAAAAACTGTTTTTT. Translated: CASSGTPGEKLFF. The complete variable domain, with remaining parts taken from reference TRBV5-1 and TRBJ1-4, reads KAGVTQTPRYLIKTRGQQVTLSCSPISGHRSVSWYQQTPGQGLQFLFEYFSETQRNKGNFPGRFSGRQFSNSRSEMNVSTLELGDSALYLCASSGTPGEKLFFGSGTQLSVL.

The chain has TRBV27 and TRBJ2-2; possibly TRBD2 for D (7 bases). The germline gives CDR1 MNHEY, CDR2 SMNVEV (reference sequence). CDR3 length: 13 residues. V dropped 3 bases and J dropped 6 bases, with 8 bases sitting between them. The CDR3 DNA reads TGTGCCAGCAGTTTCGGGGGGCCCGGGGAGCTGTTTTTT. It encodes CASSFGGPGELFF.

This rearrangement joins TRBV7-2 to TRBJ2-1; TRBD2 is a possible D gene (5 bases). V lost 5 bases and J 1 base, leaving 9 bases between the germline ends. Germline assignment: CDR1 SGHTA and CDR2 FQGNSA. The CDR3 runs 14 residues. This chain's CDR3 is CASSPRGSYNEQFF. The DNA of the CDR3 is TGTGCCAGCAGCCCAAGAGGGTCCTACAATGAGCAGTTCTTC.

The chain links TRBV10-1 to TRBJ2-1, with TRBD2 identical over 7 bases. Germline V gene lookup returns CDR1 WNHNN and CDR2 SYGVQD (reference sequence). The length of the CDR3 is 15 residues. Germline trimming cut 3 bases from V and 3 bases from J; bases unmatched to any gene: 5. CDR3 DNA: TGCGCCAGCAGTGAATCCGCGGGAGACTACAATGAGCAGTTCTTC. Translation gives CASSESAGDYNEQFF.

The rearrangement uses TRBV5-4 and TRBJ2-5, with 12 bases lining up with TRBD2. Germline V gene data show CDR1 as SGHNT and CDR2 as YYREEE (reference sequence). V shed 4 bases, J shed 5 bases, and the junction held 9 bases outside the gene matches. CDR3 length: 16 amino acids. This CDR3 reads CASSPVGTSGPETQYF. In nucleotides, the CDR3 is TGTGCCAGCAGCCCCGTAGGGACTAGCGGGCCGGAGACCCAGTACTTC. The whole variable domain, remainder taken from reference TRBV5-4 and TRBJ2-5, is ETGVTQSPTHLIKTRGQQVTLRCSSQSGHNTVSWYQQALGQGPQFIFQYYREEENGRGNFPPRFSGLQFPNYSSELNVNALELDDSALYLCASSPVGTSGPETQYFGPGTRLLVL.

This clone was observed a single time. This chain joins TRBV10-3 and TRBJ2-1, with 9 bases matching TRBD2. Germline lookup yields CDR1 ENHRY and CDR2 SYGVKD. The CDR3 length is 14 residues. After removal of 6 bases from V and 15 bases from J, the junction contained 15 bases not matched to a gene. The DNA for the CDR3 is TGTGCCATCAGCGCAGGGGTAGCGGGAGAAGGTCGGTTCTTC. As protein: CAISAGVAGEGRFF.

This clone has only one observation. The rearrangement joins TRBV27 to TRBJ2-1, with TRBD2 matching over 15 bases. With V trimmed by 4 bases and J by 10 bases, 11 bases remained unmatched. The CDR3 has 17 residues. Germline CDR1 MNHEY, CDR2 SMNVEV (reference sequence). The CDR3 DNA follows: TGTGCCAGCAGTTCAAACCTGGGACTAGCGGGAGGATTAGAGCAGTTCTTC. It specifies CASSSNLGLAGGLEQFF.

The genes are TRBV2 and TRBJ2-7; tentatively, D is TRBD1 (5 bases). The germline gives CDR1 SNHLY, CDR2 FYNNEI. The ends were cut back, 7 bases at V and 3 bases at J, with 10 bases in the middle. The CDR3 is 12 amino acids. Here the CDR3 reads CASTEQDYEQYF. The CDR3 DNA reads TGTGCCAGCACCGAACAGGACTACGAGCAGTACTTC.

This chain connects TRBV28 to TRBJ1-1; D is uncertain. The CDR3 totals 14 residues. The germline V gene encodes CDR1 MDHEN and CDR2 SYDVKM. Trimming took off 5 bases at V and 7 bases at J, with 17 bases between the two ends. CDR3 protein: CASSPYRVSGEAFF. CDR3 sequence (DNA): TGTGCCAGCAGTCCTTACCGAGTGTCGGGTGAAGCTTTCTTT.

The chain recombines TRBV19 with TRBJ2-1; D not certain. This CDR3 region has 14 residues. Trimming cost V 11 bases and J 0 bases, with 14 bases left between them. Per germline, CDR1 LNHDA and CDR2 SQIVND (reference sequence). CDR3 loop: CAVNGGSSYNEQFF. The CDR3 DNA reads TGTGCCGTAAACGGCGGCAGCTCCTACAATGAGCAGTTCTTC.

The gene calls are TRBV7-6 and TRBJ1-1; D uncertain. V gave up 0 bases and J gave up 3 bases, with 5 bases separating them. Germline V gene data show CDR1 as SGHVS and CDR2 as FNYEAQ. This CDR3 comprises 13 residues. The CDR3 region is CASSLAEDTEAFF. The CDR3 DNA is TGTGCCAGCAGCTTAGCGGAGGACACTGAAGCTTTCTTT.

This chain joins TRBV5-5 and TRBJ2-7; possible D gene TRBD2, 5 bases. The germline V and J ends were trimmed by 3 bases and 2 bases, with 18 bases remaining between them. The length of the CDR3 is 16 residues. Germline CDR1 SGHKS, CDR2 YYEKEE (reference sequence). This chain's CDR3 is CASSYQIATRPYEQYF. CDR3 nucleotide sequence: TGTGCCAGCAGCTACCAAATAGCGACAAGACCCTACGAGCAGTACTTC.

The chain has TRBV21-1 and TRBJ2-7; the table's D call, TRBD2, has no DNA check behind it. TRBV21-1 is tagged as a pseudogene. CDR3 length: 19 residues. This CDR3 reads CASSAPPGGLAGGDDEQYF. DNA for the CDR3: TGTGCCAGCAGCGCCCCCCCAGGAGGACTAGCGGGAGGCGACGACGAGCAGTACTTC.

The chain links TRBV25-1 to TRBJ2-5, with D maybe TRBD1 (5 bases). Germline-derived CDR1 and CDR2 are MGHDK and SYGVNS. V was trimmed by 7 bases and J by 0 bases, leaving 15 bases between them. This CDR3 region has 15 residues. The CDR3, as DNA: TGTGCCAGCACGCCCCAGGGAAGGTACCAAGAGACCCAGTACTTC. Translation: CASTPQGRYQETQYF.

This chain links TRBV19 with TRBJ1-2; maybe TRBD1 (6 bases). CDR3 length equals 15 residues. V was pared by 4 bases and J by 3 bases, with 15 bases between. In germline, CDR1 is LNHDA, CDR2 SQIVND (reference sequence). This chain's CDR3 is CASSTQSGVDYGYTF. In DNA form, the CDR3 reads TGTGCCAGTAGTACCCAATCAGGGGTGGACTATGGCTACACCTTC.

The chain recombines TRBV28 with TRBJ2-1; D is uncertain. The V and J ends lost 9 bases and 14 bases respectively, with 17 bases between them. Germline-derived CDR1 and CDR2 are MDHEN and SYDVKM. CDR3 length equals 11 residues. CDR3 protein: CASSTDSWKFF. As DNA, the CDR3 is TGTGCCAGTTCGACCGACTCCTGGAAGTTCTTC.

J is TRBJ1-1 and V is TRBV3-1 (or the pseudogene TRBV3-2); no firm D call. Germline-derived CDR1 and CDR2 are LGHDT and YNNKEL (reference sequence). This CDR3 is 13 amino acids long. The V and J ends lost 1 base and 6 bases respectively, with 9 bases between them. DNA for the CDR3: TGTGCCAGCAGCCAAGTGGAGGGCGCTGAAGCTTTCTTT. Translating gives CASSQVEGAEAFF.

The chain links TRBV5-1 to TRBJ1-1; D is perhaps TRBD1 (5 bases). Germline lookup yields CDR1 SGHRS and CDR2 YFSETQ. V lost 7 bases and J 8 bases, leaving 21 bases between the germline ends. The CDR3 sequence is 14 residues long. The CDR3 nucleotides read TGCGCCAGCGTAGTGTTTCCGGCCGGGGGAGAAGCTTTCTTT. Encoded protein: CASVVFPAGGEAFF.